The rows below give T cell receptor beta chains drawn from one sample of a study of blood T cell repertoires in COVID-19. The assay was immunoSEQ multiplex PCR, and TCRdb's table has in-frame clones only and misses some. This table holds 230,000 or so clones, approximately 90% found once. The sequenced sample was PBMCs or T cells enriched from blood (not recorded which). All receptors derive from a woman aged 25-40 years who had recovered from COVID-19. CDR3s include the opening cysteine and the closing phenylalanine or tryptophan. Fields, in order: V gene, J gene, D gene, clone size, CDR3 protein, CDR3 DNA. D genes are given only for firm matches. Clone size is shown for a subset of rows, as once, few, many or a class of expanded clone.

V gene: TRBV5-4
J gene: TRBJ1-1
D gene: TRBD1
clone size: -
CDR3 protein: CASSLNGQGFSEAFF
CDR3 DNA: TGTGCCAGCAGCTTGAACGGACAGGGGTTTTCTGAAGCTTTCTTT

V gene: TRBV7-2
J gene: TRBJ2-5
D gene: TRBD2
clone size: -
CDR3 protein: CASSQRGSGEETQYF
CDR3 DNA: TGTGCCAGCAGCCAACGGGGTAGCGGGGAAGAGACCCAGTACTTC

V gene: TRBV2
J gene: TRBJ1-2
D gene: TRBD1
clone size: few
CDR3 protein: CASSGQEKENGYTF
CDR3 DNA: TGTGCCAGCAGCGGACAGGAAAAGGAGAATGGCTACACCTTC

V gene: TRBV16
J gene: TRBJ1-1
D gene: TRBD1
clone size: -
CDR3 protein: CATAGRGRTEAFF
CDR3 DNA: TGTGCCACCGCCGGAAGGGGGCGAACTGAAGCTTTCTTT

V gene: TRBV7-9
J gene: TRBJ2-6
D gene: -
clone size: -
CDR3 protein: CAIPRADSLSSGANVLTF
CDR3 DNA: TGTGCCATCCCACGAGCAGACAGCCTAAGCTCTGGGGCCAACGTCCTGACTTTC

V gene: TRBV2
J gene: TRBJ2-3
D gene: TRBD1
clone size: -
CDR3 protein: CASSATGIDTQYF
CDR3 DNA: TGTGCCAGCAGTGCGACAGGGATAGATACGCAGTATTTT

V gene: TRBV5-1
J gene: TRBJ2-3
D gene: -
clone size: -
CDR3 protein: CASSLGADTQYF
CDR3 DNA: TGCGCCAGCAGCTTGGGGGCCGATACGCAGTATTTT

V gene: TRBV10-3
J gene: TRBJ2-4
D gene: TRBD2
clone size: once
CDR3 protein: CAISDSLAGGQNIQYF
CDR3 DNA: TGTGCCATCAGTGATTCTTTAGCGGGGGGTCAAAACATTCAGTACTTC

V gene: TRBV6-4
J gene: TRBJ2-2
D gene: TRBD2
clone size: -
CDR3 protein: CAIEAGGDTGELFF
CDR3 DNA: TGTGCCATCGAAGCGGGGGGTGACACCGGGGAGCTGTTTTTT

V gene: TRBV6-5
J gene: TRBJ1-1
D gene: TRBD1
clone size: -
CDR3 protein: CASRRQGGTEAFF
CDR3 DNA: TGTGCCAGCAGGCGACAGGGAGGCACTGAAGCTTTCTTT

V gene: TRBV9
J gene: TRBJ2-7
D gene: TRBD1
clone size: -
CDR3 protein: CASSAGTGAAYEQYF
CDR3 DNA: TGTGCCAGCAGCGCGGGGACAGGGGCCGCCTACGAGCAGTACTTC

V gene: TRBV6-2/TRBV6-3
J gene: TRBJ1-5
D gene: TRBD1
clone size: -
CDR3 protein: CASSYRTQQGTSNQPQHF
CDR3 DNA: TGTGCCAGCAGTTACCGAACCCAACAGGGGACTAGCAATCAGCCCCAGCATTTT

V gene: TRBV19
J gene: TRBJ1-2
D gene: TRBD1
clone size: once
CDR3 protein: CASSMWTDRGYGYTF
CDR3 DNA: TGTGCCAGTAGTATGTGGACCGACAGGGGGTATGGCTACACCTTC

V gene: TRBV10-3
J gene: TRBJ2-5
D gene: TRBD2
clone size: -
CDR3 protein: CAISADGEGETQYF
CDR3 DNA: TGTGCCATCAGTGCCGATGGGGAGGGAGAGACCCAGTACTTC

V gene: TRBV5-1
J gene: TRBJ1-4
D gene: TRBD1
clone size: -
CDR3 protein: CASSLSGGFGEKLFF
CDR3 DNA: TGCGCCAGCAGCTTATCAGGGGGCTTCGGAGAAAAACTGTTTTTT

V gene: TRBV2
J gene: TRBJ1-1
D gene: -
clone size: -
CDR3 protein: CASKYQATEAFF
CDR3 DNA: TGTGCCAGCAAGTATCAAGCCACTGAAGCTTTCTTT

V gene: TRBV5-6
J gene: TRBJ2-7
D gene: -
clone size: -
CDR3 protein: CASSPGLSIYEQYF
CDR3 DNA: TGTGCCAGCAGCCCGGGTCTCTCCATTTACGAGCAGTACTTC

V gene: TRBV29-1
J gene: TRBJ1-1
D gene: -
clone size: -
CDR3 protein: CSVEQTGTGEAFF
CDR3 DNA: TGCAGCGTTGAGCAGACAGGAACGGGTGAAGCTTTCTTT

V gene: TRBV29-1
J gene: TRBJ1-2
D gene: -
clone size: -
CDR3 protein: CSVEAEDYGYTF
CDR3 DNA: TGCAGCGTTGAAGCAGAGGACTATGGCTACACCTTC

V gene: TRBV7-2
J gene: TRBJ2-2
D gene: TRBD2
clone size: -
CDR3 protein: CATQLRRGGTGELFF
CDR3 DNA: TGTGCCACTCAGCTTCGGCGGGGGGGCACCGGGGAGCTGTTTTTT

V gene: TRBV4-3
J gene: TRBJ1-6
D gene: -
clone size: -
CDR3 protein: CASSQDQGGDSPLHF
CDR3 DNA: TGCGCCAGCAGCCAAGATCAAGGCGGCGATTCACCCCTCCACTTT

V gene: TRBV5-1
J gene: TRBJ2-7
D gene: -
clone size: -
CDR3 protein: CASRLNAGRLGDYEQYF
CDR3 DNA: TGCGCCAGCCGGCTAAACGCTGGGAGGCTCGGAGACTACGAGCAGTACTTC

V gene: TRBV9
J gene: TRBJ1-6
D gene: -
clone size: -
CDR3 protein: CASSSGVRDIVESPLHF
CDR3 DNA: TGTGCCAGCAGCTCAGGAGTACGGGACATTGTGGAATCACCCCTCCACTTT

V gene: TRBV5-6
J gene: TRBJ2-7
D gene: -
clone size: once
CDR3 protein: CASSYDRYYEQYF
CDR3 DNA: TGTGCCAGCAGCTACGACAGATACTACGAGCAGTACTTC

V gene: TRBV29-1
J gene: TRBJ1-2
D gene: -
clone size: -
CDR3 protein: CSANGQGVGYTF
CDR3 DNA: TGCAGCGCCAACGGTCAAGGGGTTGGCTACACCTTC

V gene: TRBV5-6
J gene: TRBJ1-1
D gene: TRBD1
clone size: once
CDR3 protein: CASRPTGTGETEAFF
CDR3 DNA: TGTGCCAGCAGGCCTACCGGGACAGGGGAAACTGAAGCTTTCTTT

V gene: TRBV4-1
J gene: TRBJ1-1
D gene: -
clone size: -
CDR3 protein: CASSQARGNTEAFF
CDR3 DNA: TGCGCCAGCAGCCAAGCGCGGGGAAACACTGAAGCTTTCTTT

V gene: TRBV2
J gene: TRBJ1-1
D gene: TRBD1
clone size: -
CDR3 protein: CASTRGGQGTEAFF
CDR3 DNA: TGTGCCAGCACAAGGGGCGGACAGGGAACTGAAGCTTTCTTT

V gene: TRBV6-2/TRBV6-3
J gene: TRBJ1-6
D gene: -
clone size: few
CDR3 protein: CASSRTGQRDSPLHF
CDR3 DNA: TGTGCCAGCAGTAGGACCGGACAGCGCGATTCACCCCTCCACTTT

V gene: TRBV16
J gene: TRBJ2-3
D gene: -
clone size: -
CDR3 protein: CASIHGSSTDTQYF
CDR3 DNA: TGTGCCAGCATCCACGGGAGCAGCACAGATACGCAGTATTTT

V gene: TRBV7-2
J gene: TRBJ1-2
D gene: TRBD1
clone size: -
CDR3 protein: CASSLDRGPYGYTF
CDR3 DNA: TGTGCCAGCAGCTTAGACAGGGGGCCCTATGGCTACACCTTC

V gene: TRBV12-3/TRBV12-4
J gene: TRBJ1-5
D gene: -
clone size: once
CDR3 protein: CASSFIGQPQHF
CDR3 DNA: TGTGCCAGCAGTTTCATCGGTCAGCCCCAGCATTTT

V gene: TRBV11-2
J gene: TRBJ2-7
D gene: -
clone size: -
CDR3 protein: CASSLVGKPLDEQYF
CDR3 DNA: TGTGCCAGCAGCTTAGTGGGTAAACCCCTAGACGAGCAGTACTTC

V gene: TRBV5-1
J gene: TRBJ2-5
D gene: TRBD1
clone size: -
CDR3 protein: CASSSTGTAPKETQYF
CDR3 DNA: TGCGCCAGCAGCAGTACCGGGACAGCCCCCAAAGAGACCCAGTACTTC

V gene: TRBV11-2
J gene: TRBJ2-4
D gene: TRBD2
clone size: -
CDR3 protein: CASSLTSGAVAKNIQYF
CDR3 DNA: TGTGCCAGCAGCTTAACTAGCGGGGCTGTAGCCAAAAACATTCAGTACTTC

V gene: TRBV9
J gene: TRBJ2-1
D gene: TRBD2
clone size: -
CDR3 protein: CASSVELAGGHNEQFF
CDR3 DNA: TGTGCCAGCAGCGTAGAGCTTGCGGGGGGGCACAATGAGCAGTTCTTC

V gene: TRBV6-1
J gene: TRBJ2-3
D gene: -
clone size: few
CDR3 protein: CASSEGGLRTDTQYF
CDR3 DNA: TGTGCCAGCAGTGAAGGGGGACTCCGGACAGATACGCAGTATTTT

V gene: TRBV4-2
J gene: TRBJ1-2
D gene: TRBD1
clone size: few
CDR3 protein: CASSQRWGRGTEQHYGYTF
CDR3 DNA: TGTGCCAGCAGCCAAAGATGGGGCCGCGGGACAGAGCAGCACTATGGCTACACCTTC

V gene: TRBV5-1
J gene: TRBJ1-2
D gene: -
clone size: -
CDR3 protein: CASSGTDIPIYGYTF
CDR3 DNA: TGCGCCAGCAGCGGCACAGACATTCCCATCTATGGCTACACCTTC

V gene: TRBV3-1/TRBV3-2
J gene: TRBJ2-7
D gene: TRBD1
clone size: once
CDR3 protein: CASSHDRGPDEQYF
CDR3 DNA: TGTGCCAGCAGCCATGACAGGGGGCCCGACGAGCAGTACTTC

V gene: TRBV5-6
J gene: TRBJ1-2
D gene: -
clone size: -
CDR3 protein: CASSLVQDYGYTF
CDR3 DNA: TGTGCCAGCAGCTTGGTTCAGGACTATGGCTACACCTTC

V gene: TRBV5-5
J gene: TRBJ1-5
D gene: TRBD1
clone size: -
CDR3 protein: CASSWGQVNQPQHF
CDR3 DNA: TGTGCCAGCAGCTGGGGACAGGTCAATCAGCCCCAGCATTTT

V gene: TRBV27
J gene: TRBJ2-7
D gene: TRBD1
clone size: once
CDR3 protein: CASSFGQAYEQYF
CDR3 DNA: TGTGCCAGCAGTTTTGGACAGGCCTACGAGCAGTACTTC

V gene: TRBV27
J gene: TRBJ1-1
D gene: TRBD1
clone size: -
CDR3 protein: CASKSGGGEAFF
CDR3 DNA: TGTGCCAGCAAGTCAGGGGGCGGTGAAGCTTTCTTT

V gene: TRBV5-1
J gene: TRBJ2-7
D gene: -
clone size: -
CDR3 protein: CASSLLQSHYEQYF
CDR3 DNA: TGCGCCAGCAGCTTGCTGCAGTCCCACTACGAGCAGTACTTC

V gene: TRBV3-1/TRBV3-2
J gene: TRBJ1-2
D gene: TRBD1
clone size: -
CDR3 protein: CASSPPGQQANYGYTF
CDR3 DNA: TGTGCCAGCAGCCCTCCGGGACAGCAAGCTAACTATGGCTACACCTTC

V gene: TRBV7-6
J gene: TRBJ1-4
D gene: -
clone size: -
CDR3 protein: CASSLRTATNEKLFF
CDR3 DNA: TGTGCCAGCAGCCTCCGGACAGCAACTAATGAAAAACTGTTTTTT